The rows below give T cell receptor beta chains drawn from one sample of a study of shared clonotypes between healthy human individuals. Assay: immunoSEQ multiplex PCR; the TCRdb copy retains only in-frame clones and omits some. The sample contains 550,000 to 850,000 clones, over 55% of which appear only once. Source material: memory CD4+ T cells sorted from blood. The receptors stem from a woman under 40 in good health. Both conserved end residues are part of each CDR3. Clone size is not always given. Where it is, it says once, few, many or a class for expanded clones.

>TRBJ2-1|TRBV7-3|once|14
CASSLARASIEQFF
>TRBJ1-2|TRBV6-1|many|14
CASSEGWTGDGYTF
>TRBJ1-4|TRBV7-2|.|15
CASSRTGATNEKLFF
>TRBJ2-7|TRBV5-1|few|16
CASSLEQGRGDYEQYF
>TRBJ1-2|TRBV28|many|12
CASSLDSYGYTF
>TRBJ2-7|TRBV5-1|.|15
CASSPGQHLVYEQYF
>TRBJ1-6|TRBV5-1|few|17
CASSSGGEVSYNSPLHF
>TRBJ1-2|TRBV28|.|11
CAAHSNYGYTF
>TRBJ2-1|TRBV30|many|15
CAWSSRGRASNEQFF
>TRBJ2-1|TRBV5-1|.|16
CASSRTDRGQRNEQFF
>TRBJ2-7|TRBV6-5|.|14
CASSPTGPWGEQYF
>TRBJ2-1|TRBV28|.|16
CASSLGATSGGYEQFF
>TRBJ2-3|TRBV28|.|14
CASSRGTVPDTQYF
>TRBJ1-2|TRBV6-1|once|11
CATSQGYGYTF
>TRBJ1-1|TRBV4-2|once|12
CASSRENTEAFF
>TRBJ2-5|TRBV10-3|.|15
CAISDFGGVMETQYF
>TRBJ2-7|TRBV27|once|14
CASSLLGQGYEQYF
>TRBJ2-3|TRBV10-2|.|14
CASSESGGTDTQYF
>TRBJ1-2|TRBV4-1|.|15
CASSQDAGSGYGYTF
>TRBJ2-1|TRBV11-2|.|16
CASSSELAGRWNEQFF
>TRBJ2-2|TRBV6-1|.|16
CASSESLLAVNGELFF
>TRBJ1-2|TRBV5-6|many|13
CASSQGVPYGYTF
>TRBJ1-4|TRBV2|.|11
CASKGEEKLFF
>TRBJ1-2|TRBV4-2|.|15
CASSQDGSSNYGYTF
>TRBJ1-5|TRBV7-9|few|13
CASSSGAGQPQHF
>TRBJ2-7|TRBV5-1|.|15
CASSLEPGEAYEQYF
>TRBJ2-7|TRBV5-1|once|15
CASSPGQEGGPEQYF
>TRBJ2-7|TRBV29-1|.|16
CSVVLSSGSQAGEQYF
>TRBJ2-3|TRBV15|.|14
CATWTSGTSDTQYF
>TRBJ2-1|TRBV28|.|15
CASRNGGTGNNEQFF
>TRBJ2-6|TRBV5-1|.|14
CASGGGNGANVLTF
>TRBJ2-2|TRBV6-6|few|16
CASTQRASGSAGELFF
>TRBJ2-7|TRBV2|.|15
CASSDGTSRVYEQYF
>TRBJ2-7|TRBV28|.|12
CASSPRLGEQYF
>TRBJ2-3|TRBV4-1|.|18
CASSPRAGRGGTTDTQYF
>TRBJ2-3|TRBV5-1|many|14
CASSLAGGPDTQYF
>TRBJ2-7|TRBV10-2|.|13
CASRALQGNEQYF
>TRBJ1-1|TRBV27|.|12
CASSGLRTEAFF
>TRBJ2-1|TRBV6-4|.|15
CAISEGGGVYNEQFF
>TRBJ2-7|TRBV28|.|15
CASSSPGQSLSQQYF
>TRBJ2-3|TRBV27|.|17
CASSPFSGLVSTDTQYF
>TRBJ2-1|TRBV2|.|13
CASSFWTGDEQFF
>TRBJ1-1|TRBV5-1|.|13
CASSLAGFTEAFF
>TRBJ1-5|TRBV4-2|.|15
CASSQEVNANQPQHF
>TRBJ2-3|TRBV29-1|once|14
CSVEQVSSTDTQYF
>TRBJ1-1|TRBV20-1|few|11
CSARDRGEAFF
>TRBJ2-7|TRBV15|.|16
CATSSRDTSATYEQYF
>TRBJ2-7|TRBV18|.|14
CASSPRQGTYEQYF
>TRBJ1-4|TRBV5-1|.|14
CASSEGQRNEKLFF
>TRBJ2-3|TRBV5-6|once|17
CASSLGLAGSSTDTQYF
>TRBJ1-2|TRBV28|.|14
CASSPTQTGYGYTF
>TRBJ1-4|TRBV6-6|few|11
CASSYTGKLFF
>TRBJ2-3|TRBV11-2|.|15
CASSLVGSGGDTQYF
>TRBJ2-1|TRBV6-6|.|16
CASRSPTSGRSYEQFF
>TRBJ2-5|TRBV5-1|few|13
CASSLGLAETQYF